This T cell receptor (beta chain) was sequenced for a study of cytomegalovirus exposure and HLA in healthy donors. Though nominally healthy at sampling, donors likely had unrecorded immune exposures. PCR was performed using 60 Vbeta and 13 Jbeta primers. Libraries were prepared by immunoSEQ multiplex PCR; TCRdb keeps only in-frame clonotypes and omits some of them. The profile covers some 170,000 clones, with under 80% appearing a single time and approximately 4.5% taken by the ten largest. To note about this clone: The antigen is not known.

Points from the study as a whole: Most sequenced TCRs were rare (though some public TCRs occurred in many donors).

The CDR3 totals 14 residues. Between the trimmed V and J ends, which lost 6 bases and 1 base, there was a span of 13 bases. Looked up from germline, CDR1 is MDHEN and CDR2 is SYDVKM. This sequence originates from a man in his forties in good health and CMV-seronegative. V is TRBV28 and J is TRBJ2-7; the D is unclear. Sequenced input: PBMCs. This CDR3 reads CASRRHVRSYEQYF. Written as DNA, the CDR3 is TGTGCCAGCAGACGACACGTACGGTCCTACGAGCAGTACTTC.